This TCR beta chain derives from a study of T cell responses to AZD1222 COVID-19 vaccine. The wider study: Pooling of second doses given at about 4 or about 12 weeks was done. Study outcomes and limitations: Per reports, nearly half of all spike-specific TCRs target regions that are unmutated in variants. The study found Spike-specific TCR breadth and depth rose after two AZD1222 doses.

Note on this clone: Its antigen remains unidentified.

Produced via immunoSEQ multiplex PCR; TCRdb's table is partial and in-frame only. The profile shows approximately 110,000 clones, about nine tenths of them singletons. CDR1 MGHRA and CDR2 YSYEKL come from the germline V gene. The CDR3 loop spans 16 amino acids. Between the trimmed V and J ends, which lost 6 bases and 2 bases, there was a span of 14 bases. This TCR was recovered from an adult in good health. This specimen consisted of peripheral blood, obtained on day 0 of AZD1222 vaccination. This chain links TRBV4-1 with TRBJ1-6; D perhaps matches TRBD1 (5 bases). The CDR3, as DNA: TGCGCCAGCAGGAGGACACATGCCACCTATAATTCACCCCTCCACTTT. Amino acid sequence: CASRRTHATYNSPLHF.